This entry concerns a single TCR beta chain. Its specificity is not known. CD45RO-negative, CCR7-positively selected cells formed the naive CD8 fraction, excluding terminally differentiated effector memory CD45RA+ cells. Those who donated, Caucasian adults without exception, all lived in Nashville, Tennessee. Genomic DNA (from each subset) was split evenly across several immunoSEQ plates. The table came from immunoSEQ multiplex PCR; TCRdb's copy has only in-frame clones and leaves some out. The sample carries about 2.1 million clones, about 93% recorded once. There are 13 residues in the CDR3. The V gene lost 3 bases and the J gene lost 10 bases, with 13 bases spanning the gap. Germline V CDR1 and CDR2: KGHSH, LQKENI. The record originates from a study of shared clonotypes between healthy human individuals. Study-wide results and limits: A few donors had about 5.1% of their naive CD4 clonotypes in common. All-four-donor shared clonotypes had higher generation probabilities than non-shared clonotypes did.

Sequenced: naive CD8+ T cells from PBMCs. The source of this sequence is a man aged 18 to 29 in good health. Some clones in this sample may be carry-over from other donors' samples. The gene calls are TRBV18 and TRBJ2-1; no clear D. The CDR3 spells CASSPLNLEEQFF. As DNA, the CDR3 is TGTGCCAGCTCACCCCTGAATTTGGAAGAGCAGTTCTTC.